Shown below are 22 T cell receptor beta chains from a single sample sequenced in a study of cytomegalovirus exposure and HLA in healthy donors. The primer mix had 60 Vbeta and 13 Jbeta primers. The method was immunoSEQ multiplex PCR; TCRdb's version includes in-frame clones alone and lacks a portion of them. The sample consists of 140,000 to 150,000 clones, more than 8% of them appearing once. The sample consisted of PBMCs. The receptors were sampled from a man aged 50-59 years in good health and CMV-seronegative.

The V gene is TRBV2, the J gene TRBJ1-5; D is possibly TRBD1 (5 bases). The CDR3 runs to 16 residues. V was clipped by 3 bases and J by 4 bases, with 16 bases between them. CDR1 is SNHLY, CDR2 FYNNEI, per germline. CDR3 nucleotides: TGTGCCAGCAGTGAGACGGTGTTTGGGGGGAATCAGCCCCAGCATTTT. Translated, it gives CASSETVFGGNQPQHF.

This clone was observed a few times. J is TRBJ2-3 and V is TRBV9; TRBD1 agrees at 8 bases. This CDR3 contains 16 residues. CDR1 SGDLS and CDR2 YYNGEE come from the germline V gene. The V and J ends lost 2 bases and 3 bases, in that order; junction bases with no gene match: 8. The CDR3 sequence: CASSVLRTGSTDTQYF. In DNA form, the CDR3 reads TGTGCCAGCAGCGTCCTACGGACAGGGTCTACAGATACGCAGTATTTT.

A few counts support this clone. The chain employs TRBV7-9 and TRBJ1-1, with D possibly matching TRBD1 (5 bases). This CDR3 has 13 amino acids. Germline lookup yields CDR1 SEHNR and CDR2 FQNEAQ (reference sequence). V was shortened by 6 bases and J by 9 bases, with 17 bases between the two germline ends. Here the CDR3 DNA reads TGTGCCAGCAGTCGGGGGGGGGAACAGAAAGCTTTCTTT. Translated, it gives CASSRGGEQKAFF.

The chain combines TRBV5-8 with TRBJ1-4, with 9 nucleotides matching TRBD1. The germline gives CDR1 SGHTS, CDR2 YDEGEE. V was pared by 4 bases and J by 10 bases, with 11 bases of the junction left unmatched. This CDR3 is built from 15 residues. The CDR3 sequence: CASSLGQGETRKLFF. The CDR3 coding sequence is TGTGCCAGCAGCCTGGGACAGGGCGAGACCAGAAAACTGTTTTTT. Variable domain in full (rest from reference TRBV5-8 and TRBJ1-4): EAGVTQSPTHLIKTRGQQATLRCSPISGHTSVYWYQQALGLGLQFLLWYDEGEERNRGNFPPRFSGRQFPNYSSELNVNALELEDSALYLCASSLGQGETRKLFFGSGTQLSVL.

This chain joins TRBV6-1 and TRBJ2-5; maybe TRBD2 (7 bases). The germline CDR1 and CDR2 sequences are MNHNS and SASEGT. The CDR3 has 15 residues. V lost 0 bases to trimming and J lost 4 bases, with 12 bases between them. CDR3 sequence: CASSEASGGRETQYF. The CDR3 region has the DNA TGTGCCAGCAGTGAAGCCTCGGGGGGCCGAGAGACCCAGTACTTC.

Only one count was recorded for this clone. The chain's CDR3 is CASSVAGASGQPQHF. Written as DNA, the CDR3 is TGTGCCAGCAGCGTAGCTGGGGCGTCCGGTCAGCCCCAGCATTTT. This sequence joins TRBV9 and TRBJ1-5; tentative D call: TRBD1 (5 bases). CDR1 and CDR2 from the germline V gene are SGDLS and YYNGEE. This CDR3 comprises 15 residues. V lost 0 bases, J lost 6 bases, and 13 bases lay in between.

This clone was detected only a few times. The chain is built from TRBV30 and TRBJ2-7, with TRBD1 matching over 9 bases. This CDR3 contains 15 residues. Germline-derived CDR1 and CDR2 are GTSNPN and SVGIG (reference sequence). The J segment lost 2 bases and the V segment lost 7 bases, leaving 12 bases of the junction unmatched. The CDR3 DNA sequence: TGTGCCTCCAATTCCGGGACAGGGAGAACCTACGAGCAGTACTTC. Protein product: CASNSGTGRTYEQYF.

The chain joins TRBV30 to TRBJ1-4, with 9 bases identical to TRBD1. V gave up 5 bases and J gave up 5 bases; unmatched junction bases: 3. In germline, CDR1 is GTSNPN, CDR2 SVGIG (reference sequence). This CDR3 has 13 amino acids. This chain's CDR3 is CAWGQGLNEKLFF. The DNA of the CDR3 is TGTGCCTGGGGACAGGGGTTGAATGAAAAACTGTTTTTT.

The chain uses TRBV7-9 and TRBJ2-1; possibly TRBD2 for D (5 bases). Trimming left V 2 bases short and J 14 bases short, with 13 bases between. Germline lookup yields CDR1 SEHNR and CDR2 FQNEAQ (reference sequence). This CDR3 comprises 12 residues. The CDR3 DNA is TGTGCCAGCAGCTTACCGCCCTTCGGGGAGTTCTTC. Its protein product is CASSLPPFGEFF.

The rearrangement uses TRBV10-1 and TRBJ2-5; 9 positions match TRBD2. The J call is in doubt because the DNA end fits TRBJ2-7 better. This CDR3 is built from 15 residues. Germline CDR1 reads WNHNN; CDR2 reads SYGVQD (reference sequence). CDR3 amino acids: CASTEGLAGTYEQYF. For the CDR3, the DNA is TGCGCCAGCACCGAAGGGCTAGCGGGGACCTACGAGCAGTACTTC.

This chain's CDR3 is CSVLVRDYYGYTF. The CDR3 region has the DNA TGCAGCGTTTTGGTCAGGGATTACTATGGCTACACCTTC. The chain uses TRBV29-1 and TRBJ1-2, with D maybe TRBD1 (5 bases). The length of the CDR3 is 13 residues. The ends were cut back, 5 bases at V and 3 bases at J, with 13 bases in the middle. Germline-derived CDR1 and CDR2 are SQVTM and ANQGSEA.

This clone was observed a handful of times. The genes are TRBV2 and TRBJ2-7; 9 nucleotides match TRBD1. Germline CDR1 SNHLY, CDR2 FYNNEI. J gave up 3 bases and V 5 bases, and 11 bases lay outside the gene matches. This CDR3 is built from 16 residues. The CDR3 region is CASSRKQGALYYEQYF. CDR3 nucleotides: TGTGCCAGCAGTAGAAAACAGGGGGCTCTCTACTACGAGCAGTACTTC.

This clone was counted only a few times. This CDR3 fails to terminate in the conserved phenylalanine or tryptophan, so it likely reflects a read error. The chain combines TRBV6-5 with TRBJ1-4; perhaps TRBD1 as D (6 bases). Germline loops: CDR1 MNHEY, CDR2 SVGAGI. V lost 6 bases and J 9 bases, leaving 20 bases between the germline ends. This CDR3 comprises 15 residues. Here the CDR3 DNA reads TGTGCCAGCAGCCCTAAACAGGGTCGGATTCAAAAACTGTTTGTT. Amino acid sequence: CASSPKQGRIQKLFV.

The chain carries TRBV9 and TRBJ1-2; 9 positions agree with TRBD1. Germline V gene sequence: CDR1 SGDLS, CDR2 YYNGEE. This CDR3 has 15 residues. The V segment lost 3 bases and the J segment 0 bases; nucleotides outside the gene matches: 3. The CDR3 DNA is TGTGCCAGCAGCGCCAGACAGGGGGCTAACTATGGCTACACCTTC. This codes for CASSARQGANYGYTF.

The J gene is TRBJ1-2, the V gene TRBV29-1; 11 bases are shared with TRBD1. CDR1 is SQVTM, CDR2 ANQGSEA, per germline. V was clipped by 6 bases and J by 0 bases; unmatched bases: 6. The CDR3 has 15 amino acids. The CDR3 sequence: CSVDGQGASNYGYTF. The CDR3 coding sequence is TGCAGCGTGGACGGACAGGGGGCATCTAACTATGGCTACACCTTC.

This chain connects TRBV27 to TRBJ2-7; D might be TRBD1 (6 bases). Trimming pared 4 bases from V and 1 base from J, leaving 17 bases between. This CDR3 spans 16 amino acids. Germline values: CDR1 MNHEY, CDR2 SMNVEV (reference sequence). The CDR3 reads CASSSPPGRGSYEQYF. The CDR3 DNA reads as TGTGCCAGCAGTTCCCCACCCGGCAGGGGTTCCTACGAGCAGTACTTC.

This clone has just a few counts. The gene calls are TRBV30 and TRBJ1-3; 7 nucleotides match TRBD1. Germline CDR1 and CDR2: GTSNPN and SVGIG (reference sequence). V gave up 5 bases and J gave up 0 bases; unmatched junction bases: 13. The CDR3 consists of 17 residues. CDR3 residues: CAWGGQTSQSSGNTIYF. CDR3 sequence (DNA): TGTGCCTGGGGGGGACAGACCTCACAGAGCTCTGGAAACACCATATATTTT.

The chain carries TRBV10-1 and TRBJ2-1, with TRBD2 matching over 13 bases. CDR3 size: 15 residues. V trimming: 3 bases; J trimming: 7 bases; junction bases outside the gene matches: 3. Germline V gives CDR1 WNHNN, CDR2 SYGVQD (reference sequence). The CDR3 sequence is CASSDRLAGGNEQFF. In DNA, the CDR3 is TGCGCCAGCAGTGACCGACTAGCGGGGGGAAATGAGCAGTTCTTC.

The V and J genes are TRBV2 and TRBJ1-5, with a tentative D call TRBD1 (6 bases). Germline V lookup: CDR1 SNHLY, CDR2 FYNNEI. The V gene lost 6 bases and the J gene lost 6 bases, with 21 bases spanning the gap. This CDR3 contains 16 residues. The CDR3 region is CASSNDPRGAGQPQHF. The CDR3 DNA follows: TGTGCCAGCAGCAACGACCCACGGGGGGCAGGTCAGCCCCAGCATTTT.

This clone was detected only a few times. In nucleotides, the CDR3 is TGTGCCAGCAGCCCTGACAGGATTCAGCCCCAGCATTTT. It specifies CASSPDRIQPQHF. V is TRBV6-4 and J is TRBJ1-5; TRBD1 might be the D (6 bases). The germline V gene encodes CDR1 MRHNA and CDR2 SNTAGT. The CDR3 has 13 amino acids. The germline V and J ends were trimmed by 6 bases and 6 bases, with 12 bases remaining between them.

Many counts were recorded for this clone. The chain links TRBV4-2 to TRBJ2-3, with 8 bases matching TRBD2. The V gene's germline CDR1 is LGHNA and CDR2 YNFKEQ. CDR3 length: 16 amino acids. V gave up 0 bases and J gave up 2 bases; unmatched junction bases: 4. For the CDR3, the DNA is TGTGCCAGCAGCCAAGAGGTTAGCGGGATCACAGATACGCAGTATTTT. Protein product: CASSQEVSGITDTQYF.

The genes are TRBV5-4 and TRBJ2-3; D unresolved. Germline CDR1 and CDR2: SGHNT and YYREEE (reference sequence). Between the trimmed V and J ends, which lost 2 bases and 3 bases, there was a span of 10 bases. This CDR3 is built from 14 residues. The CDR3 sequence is CASSFKRGTDTQYF. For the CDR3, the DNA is TGTGCCAGCAGCTTCAAAAGAGGTACAGATACGCAGTATTTT.